The 24 T cell receptor beta chains listed next were all sequenced from one sample in a study of CD8+ T cells in alopecia areata. Documented treatment: oral pan-JAK inhibitor, 5-10 mg twice daily. Sequencing used cDNA as its template, made by extracting RNA and reverse transcribing it. The protocol was immunoSEQ multiplex PCR, while the TCRdb copy is restricted to in-frame clones and leaves out a portion. The data contain about 210,000 clones, more than 60% of them singletons. This sample comprised CD4+ T cells sorted from blood, obtained around week 42, from a patient treated with tofacitinib. The receptors originated from a human donor with alopecia areata.

This clone has just a few counts. The CDR3: CASSQATGQGADGYTF. Written as DNA, the CDR3 is TGCGCCAGCAGTCAAGCTACGGGACAGGGGGCCGATGGCTACACCTTC. The V call is TRBV23-1, the J call TRBJ1-2; 12 positions agree with TRBD1. TRBV23-1 is given ORF status, its function remaining uncertain. V shed 2 bases and J 6 bases; nucleotides not matched to a gene: 7. The CDR3 is made up of 16 amino acids.

The chain employs TRBV2 and TRBJ2-1; 10 positions match TRBD2. Germline V gene lookup returns CDR1 SNHLY and CDR2 FYNNEI. The V and J ends lost 7 bases and 9 bases, in that order; junction bases with no gene match: 3. The CDR3 totals 12 residues. CDR3 sequence (DNA): TGTGCCAGCAATCCTAGCGGGGGTGAGCAGTTCTTC. Protein sequence: CASNPSGGEQFF.

This clone came up a few times. As DNA, the CDR3 is TGTGCCAGCAGCTCTGGGACAGGGGCAACTAATGAAAAACTGTTTTTT. The encoded protein is CASSSGTGATNEKLFF. The rearrangement uses TRBV5-4 and TRBJ1-4; the match to TRBD1 covers 10 bases. Germline values: CDR1 SGHNT, CDR2 YYREEE (reference sequence). V shed 3 bases and J 0 bases; nucleotides not matched to a gene: 2. This CDR3 comprises 16 residues.

The chain is built from TRBV9 and TRBJ2-5, with D hard to call. Germline CDR1 and CDR2: SGDLS and YYNGEE. The ends were cut back, 4 bases at V and 1 base at J, with 5 bases in the middle. This CDR3 spans 12 amino acids. Here the CDR3 DNA reads TGTGCCAGCAGCCCTACCCAAGAGACCCAGTACTTC. It encodes CASSPTQETQYF.

This clone was observed a few times. The genes are TRBV29-1 and TRBJ1-3, with D tentatively TRBD1 (5 bases). This CDR3 region has 12 residues. CDR1 is SQVTM, CDR2 ANQGSEA, per germline. V was pared by 7 bases and J by 4 bases, with 11 bases between. CDR3 amino acids: CSAGQSGNTIYF. The CDR3 nucleotides read TGCAGCGCCGGACAATCCGGAAACACCATATATTTT.

On this clone itself: Other DNA sequences in the sample encode the same CDR3. The gene calls are TRBV29-1 and TRBJ1-1; D gene ambiguous. The CDR3 runs to 12 residues. Germline V CDR1 and CDR2: SQVTM, ANQGSEA. Trimming removed 2 bases at V and 1 base at J, with 5 bases between. In DNA, the CDR3 is TGCAGCGTTGAACGGGGGAACACTGAAGCTTTCTTT. Its protein product is CSVERGNTEAFF.

This chain links TRBV7-8 with TRBJ2-1; 15 bases line up with TRBD2. Germline CDR1 and CDR2: SGHVS and FQNEAQ. The V segment lost 5 bases and the J segment 7 bases; nucleotides outside the gene matches: 6. The CDR3 loop spans 16 amino acids. The CDR3: CASSTPGTSGGNEQFF. The CDR3 DNA is TGTGCCAGCAGCACCCCCGGGACTAGCGGGGGGAATGAGCAGTTCTTC.

This clone was seen more than once but under ten times. The chain combines TRBV2 with TRBJ2-2, with TRBD2 as a possible D gene (5 bases). The CDR3 runs to 14 residues. V was clipped by 8 bases and J by 4 bases, with 14 bases between them. The germline V gene has CDR1 SNHLY and CDR2 FYNNEI. CDR3 region: CASRTGSGTGELFF. For the CDR3, the DNA is TGTGCCAGCCGGACTGGGTCGGGCACCGGGGAGCTGTTTTTT.

The CDR3 DNA sequence: TGCAGCGTTGAAGATCGATTTGGAGCGTTCACGGACAATGAGCAGTTCTTC. Residues: CSVEDRFGAFTDNEQFF. The chain joins TRBV29-1 to TRBJ2-1, with no clear D. CDR1 is SQVTM, CDR2 ANQGSEA, per germline. Trimming left V 0 bases short and J 5 bases short, with 20 bases between. The CDR3 contains 17 residues.

V is TRBV2 and J is TRBJ1-1, with 8 positions matching TRBD1. The CDR3 covers 15 residues. After removal of 4 bases from V and 7 bases from J, the junction contained 11 bases not matched to a gene. Germline CDR1 and CDR2: SNHLY and FYNNEI. CDR3: CASSVPTGVSYEAFF. Written as DNA, the CDR3 is TGTGCCAGCAGTGTTCCGACAGGGGTTTCTTATGAAGCTTTCTTT.

The sample holds a few counts of this clone. The chain is built from TRBV12-5 and TRBJ1-1; D is possibly TRBD1 (5 bases). V was cut by 5 bases and J by 4 bases, with 17 bases left in between. Per the germline V gene, CDR1 is LGHNT and CDR2 is FRNRAP. CDR3 size: 15 residues. The CDR3 loop is CASGKGDRYSTEAFF. DNA for the CDR3: TGTGCTAGTGGTAAAGGAGACAGATATAGCACTGAAGCTTTCTTT.

CDR3 in amino acids: CAWSVLDRPGYTF. DNA of the CDR3: TGTGCCTGGAGTGTACTTGACAGGCCTGGCTACACCTTC. The chain carries TRBV30 and TRBJ1-2; maybe TRBD1 (6 bases). The germline V gene has CDR1 GTSNPN and CDR2 SVGIG (reference sequence). Trimming took 0 bases from V and 7 from J, leaving 12 bases between them. This CDR3 is 13 amino acids long. Drawing the rest from reference TRBV30 and TRBJ1-2, the complete variable domain is SQTIHQWPATLVQPVGSPLSLECTVEGTSNPNLYWYRQAAGRGLQLLFYSVGIGQISSEVPQNLSASRPQDRQFILSSKKLLLSDSGFYLCAWSVLDRPGYTFGSGTRLTVV.

This chain connects TRBV6-5 to TRBJ1-1; D gene unclear. CDR3 length: 13 amino acids. The germline CDR1 and CDR2 sequences are MNHEY and SVGAGI. V gave up 4 bases and J gave up 3 bases, with 9 bases separating them. This CDR3 reads CASSSNVYTEAFF. CDR3 bases: TGTGCCAGCAGTTCAAATGTCTACACTGAAGCTTTCTTT.

This clone was recorded once. The rearrangement uses TRBV28 and TRBJ1-2; D gene unclear. Trimming took 1 base from V and 6 from J, leaving 9 bases between them. This CDR3 contains 13 residues. In germline, CDR1 is MDHEN, CDR2 SYDVKM. CDR3 loop: CASSLYRGNGYTF. CDR3 DNA sequence: TGTGCCAGCAGTTTATATCGGGGTAATGGCTACACCTTC.

The rearrangement uses TRBV23-1 and TRBJ1-4; D remains unclear. TRBV23-1 belongs to the ORF category, with a function that is uncertain. The CDR3 spans 18 residues. V was cut by 0 bases and J by 6 bases, with 20 bases left in between. The CDR3 sequence is CASSQSLRGENQHEKLFF. The CDR3 nucleotides read TGCGCCAGCAGTCAATCGCTCCGGGGAGAAAACCAGCATGAAAAACTGTTTTTT.

This clone was seen once. This chain uses TRBV6-6 with TRBJ2-1, with D possibly matching TRBD2 (6 bases). Trimming stripped 7 bases from V and 8 bases from J, with 21 bases between. Germline V gene data show CDR1 as MNHNY and CDR2 as SVGAGI (reference sequence). CDR3 length: 15 amino acids. In DNA, the CDR3 is TGTGCCAGCACCCAAGGGACTCCCCGATGGGATGAGCAGTTCTTC. This encodes CASTQGTPRWDEQFF.

In this sample, this clone turned up once. The V and J genes are TRBV29-1 and TRBJ1-1; 8 bases line up with TRBD1. This CDR3 region has 18 residues. Per germline, CDR1 SQVTM and CDR2 ANQGSEA. After removal of 0 bases from V and 0 bases from J, the junction contained 12 bases not matched to a gene. The CDR3 DNA sequence: TGCAGCGTTGAAGATGTCCAAGGACAGGGTATGGTGAACACTGAAGCTTTCTTT. Residues: CSVEDVQGQGMVNTEAFF.

The J gene is TRBJ2-7, the V gene TRBV11-2; no firm D call. The germline CDR1 and CDR2 sequences are SGHAT and FQNNGV. V lost 1 base, J lost 2 bases, and 6 bases lay in between. The CDR3 consists of 13 residues. This chain's CDR3 is CASSLAAAYEQYF. CDR3 bases: TGTGCCAGCAGCTTAGCCGCAGCCTACGAGCAGTACTTC.

The gene calls are TRBV5-1 and TRBJ2-3, with 10 bases lining up with TRBD1. This CDR3 has 15 residues. Trimming at V came to 4 bases and at J to 6 bases, leaving 8 bases not matched to a gene. Germline V gene lookup returns CDR1 SGHRS and CDR2 YFSETQ. In DNA, the CDR3 is TGCGCCAGCAGCCTTGGACAGGGGGTCTTTGATACGCAGTATTTT. It translates to CASSLGQGVFDTQYF.

This chain links TRBV10-1 with TRBJ2-3; the D is unclear. Germline V gives CDR1 WNHNN, CDR2 SYGVQD (reference sequence). The ends were cut back, 6 bases at V and 2 bases at J, with 15 bases in the middle. The CDR3 consists of 15 residues. The CDR3 loop is CASSSDAHPTDTQYF. CDR3 nucleotide sequence: TGCGCCAGCAGCTCGGACGCCCACCCCACAGATACGCAGTATTTT.

The CDR3 DNA reads TGTGCCAGCAGCTTCGGACAGGGGCTAGATACGCAGTATTTT. Translated: CASSFGQGLDTQYF. The V call is TRBV7-9, the J call TRBJ2-3, with 9 bases identical to TRBD1. CDR3 length: 14 amino acids. Unmatched junction bases numbered 3, after V lost 3 bases and J lost 5 bases. Germline CDR1 and CDR2: SEHNR and FQNEAQ (reference sequence).

The chain recombines TRBV4-1 with TRBJ1-1; D perhaps matches TRBD1 (6 bases). Germline CDR1 MGHRA, CDR2 YSYEKL. The CDR3 covers 19 residues. V was cut by 4 bases and J by 8 bases, with 32 bases left in between. CDR3 bases: TGCGCCAGCAGCCCAGCCCGGGGGCAGGGATATACCATTAATCACGAAGCTTTCTTT. Encoded protein: CASSPARGQGYTINHEAFF.

The chain combines TRBV9 with TRBJ1-4; D gene unclear. This CDR3 is 13 amino acids long. V shed 3 bases and J shed 8 bases, with 11 bases lying between them. Per the germline V gene, CDR1 is SGDLS and CDR2 is YYNGEE. CDR3 residues: CASSAQSGEKLFF. The CDR3, as DNA: TGTGCCAGCAGCGCCCAATCAGGAGAAAAACTGTTTTTT.

The chain has TRBV29-1 and TRBJ2-7; no clear D. Deletions cut 7 bases from V and 1 base from J, with 14 bases between. The length of the CDR3 is 13 residues. CDR1 is SQVTM, CDR2 ANQGSEA, per germline. DNA for the CDR3: TGCAGCGCCCGAGTCAGGAGTTCCTACGAGCAGTACTTC. Encoded protein: CSARVRSSYEQYF.